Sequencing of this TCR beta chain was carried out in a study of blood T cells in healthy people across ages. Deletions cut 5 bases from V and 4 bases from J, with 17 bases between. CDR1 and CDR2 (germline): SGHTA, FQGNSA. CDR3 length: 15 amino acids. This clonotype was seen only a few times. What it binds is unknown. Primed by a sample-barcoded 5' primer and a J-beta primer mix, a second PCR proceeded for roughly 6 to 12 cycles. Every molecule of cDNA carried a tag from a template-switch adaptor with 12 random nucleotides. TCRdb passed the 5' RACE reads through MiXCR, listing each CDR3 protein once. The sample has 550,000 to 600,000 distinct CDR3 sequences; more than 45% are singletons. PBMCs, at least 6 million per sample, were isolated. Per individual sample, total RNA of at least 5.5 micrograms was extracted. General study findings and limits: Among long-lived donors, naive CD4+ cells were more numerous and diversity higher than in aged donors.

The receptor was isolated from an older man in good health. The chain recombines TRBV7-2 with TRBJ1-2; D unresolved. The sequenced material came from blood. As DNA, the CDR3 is TGTGCCAGCAGCCAGGCCCCCAAGGCGGGCTATGGCTACACCTTC. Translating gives CASSQAPKAGYGYTF.